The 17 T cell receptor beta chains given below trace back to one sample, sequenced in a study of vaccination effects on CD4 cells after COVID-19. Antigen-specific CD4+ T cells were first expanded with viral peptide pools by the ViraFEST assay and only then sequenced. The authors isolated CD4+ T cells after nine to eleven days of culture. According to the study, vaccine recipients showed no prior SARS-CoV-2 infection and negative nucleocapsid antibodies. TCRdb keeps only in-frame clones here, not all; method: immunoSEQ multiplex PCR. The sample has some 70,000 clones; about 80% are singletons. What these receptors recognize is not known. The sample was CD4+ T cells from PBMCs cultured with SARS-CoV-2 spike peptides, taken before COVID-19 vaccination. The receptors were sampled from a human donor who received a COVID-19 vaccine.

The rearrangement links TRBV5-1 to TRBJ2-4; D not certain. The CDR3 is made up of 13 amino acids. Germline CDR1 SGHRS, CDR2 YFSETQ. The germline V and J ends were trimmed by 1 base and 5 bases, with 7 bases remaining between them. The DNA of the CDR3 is TGCGCCAGCAGCTTGTCGACGGAAAACATTCAGTACTTC. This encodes CASSLSTENIQYF.

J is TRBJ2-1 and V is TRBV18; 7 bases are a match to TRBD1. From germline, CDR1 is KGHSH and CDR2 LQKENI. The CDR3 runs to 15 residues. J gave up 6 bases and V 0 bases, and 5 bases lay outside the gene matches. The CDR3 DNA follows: TGTGCCAGCTCACCACCACGACAGGGAGTCAATGAGCAGTTCTTC. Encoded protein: CASSPPRQGVNEQFF.

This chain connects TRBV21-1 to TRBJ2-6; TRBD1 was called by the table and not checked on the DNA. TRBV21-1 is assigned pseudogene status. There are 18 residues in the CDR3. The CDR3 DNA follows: TGTGCCAGCAGCCCACGACAGGGTGGGGTATCTGGGGCCAACGTCCTGACTTTC. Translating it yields CASSPRQGGVSGANVLTF.

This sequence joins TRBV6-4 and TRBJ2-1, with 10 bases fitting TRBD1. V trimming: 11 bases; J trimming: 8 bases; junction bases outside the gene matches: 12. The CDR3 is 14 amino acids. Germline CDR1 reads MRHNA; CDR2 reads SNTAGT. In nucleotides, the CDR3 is TGTGCCTCATCGACAGGGGGCACAACATATGAGCAGTTCTTC. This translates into CASSTGGTTYEQFF.

The CDR3 spells CASSFVTGGVDYEQYV. The CDR3 nucleotides are TGTGCCAGCAGCTTCGTTACAGGGGGGGTGGACTACGAGCAGTACGTC. The chain is built from TRBV5-6 and TRBJ2-7; D possibly corresponds to TRBD1 (8 bases). Trimming took 2 bases from V and 3 from J, leaving 18 bases between them. The CDR3 extends over 16 amino acids. Looked up from germline, CDR1 is SGHDT and CDR2 is YYEEEE.

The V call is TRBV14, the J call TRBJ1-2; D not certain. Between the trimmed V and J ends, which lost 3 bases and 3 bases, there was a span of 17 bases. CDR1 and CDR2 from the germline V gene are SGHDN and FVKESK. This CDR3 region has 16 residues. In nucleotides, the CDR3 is TGTGCCAGCAGCCACGGCAGGCCATTTTACCACTATGGCTACACCTTC. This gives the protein CASSHGRPFYHYGYTF.

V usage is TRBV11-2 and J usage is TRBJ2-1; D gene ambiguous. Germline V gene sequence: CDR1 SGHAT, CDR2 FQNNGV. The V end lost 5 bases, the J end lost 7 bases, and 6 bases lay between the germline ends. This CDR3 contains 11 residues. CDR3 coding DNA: TGTGCCAGCAGCACGACAAATGAGCAGTTCTTC. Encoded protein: CASSTTNEQFF.

CDR3 region: CASSLKAGNGYTF. The CDR3, as DNA: TGTGCCAGCAGCTTAAAGGCAGGGAATGGCTACACCTTC. V gene TRBV7-2 combines with J gene TRBJ1-2; tentatively, D is TRBD1 (5 bases). The ends were cut back, 2 bases at V and 6 bases at J, with 10 bases in the middle. Germline V gene lookup returns CDR1 SGHTA and CDR2 FQGNSA. The CDR3 spans 13 residues.

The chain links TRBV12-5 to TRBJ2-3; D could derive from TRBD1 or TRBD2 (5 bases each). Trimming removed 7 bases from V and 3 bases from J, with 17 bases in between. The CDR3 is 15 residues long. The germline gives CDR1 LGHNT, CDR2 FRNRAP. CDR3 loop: CASAVRGAGTDTQYF. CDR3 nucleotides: TGTGCTAGTGCCGTCCGGGGCGCCGGGACAGATACGCAGTATTTT.

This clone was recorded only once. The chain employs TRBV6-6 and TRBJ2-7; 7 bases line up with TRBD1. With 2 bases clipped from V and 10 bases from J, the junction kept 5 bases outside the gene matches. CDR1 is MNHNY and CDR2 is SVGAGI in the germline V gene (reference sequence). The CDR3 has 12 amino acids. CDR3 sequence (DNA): TGTGCCAGCAGTTACACAGGGGAAAGTCAGTACGTC. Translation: CASSYTGESQYV.

The CDR3 reads CATSDASGISYNEQFF. The CDR3 region has the DNA TGTGCCACCAGTGATGCCAGCGGGATCTCCTACAATGAGCAGTTCTTC. V gene TRBV24-1 combines with J gene TRBJ2-1, with 7 nucleotides matching TRBD2. The ends lost 3 bases at V and 0 bases at J; junction bases unmatched: 4. This CDR3 contains 16 residues. The germline CDR1 and CDR2 sequences are KGHDR and SFDVKD.

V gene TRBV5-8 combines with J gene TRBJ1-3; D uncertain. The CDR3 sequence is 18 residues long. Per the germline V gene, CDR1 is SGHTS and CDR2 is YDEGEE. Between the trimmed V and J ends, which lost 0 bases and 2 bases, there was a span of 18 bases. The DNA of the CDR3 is TGTGCCAGCAGCTTGGCCGTCCGACCGGGGATAACTGGAAACACCATATATTTT. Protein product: CASSLAVRPGITGNTIYF.

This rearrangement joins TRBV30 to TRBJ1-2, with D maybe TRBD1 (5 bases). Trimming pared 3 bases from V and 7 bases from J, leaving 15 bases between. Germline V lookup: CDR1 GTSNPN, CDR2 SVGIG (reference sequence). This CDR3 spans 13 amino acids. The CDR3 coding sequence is TGTGCCTGGAGAGGGGTGGGCCTCTTTGGCTACACCTTC. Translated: CAWRGVGLFGYTF. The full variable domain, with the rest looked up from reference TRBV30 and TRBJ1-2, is SQTIHQWPATLVQPVGSPLSLECTVEGTSNPNLYWYRQAAGRGLQLLFYSVGIGQISSEVPQNLSASRPQDRQFILSSKKLLLSDSGFYLCAWRGVGLFGYTFGSGTRLTVV.

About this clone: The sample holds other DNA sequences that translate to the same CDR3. Written as DNA, the CDR3 is TGTGCCAGCAGTTTAAGAAATGAAAAACTGTTTTTT. The encoded protein is CASSLRNEKLFF. This chain joins TRBV28 and TRBJ1-4; D unresolved. Germline V gives CDR1 MDHEN, CDR2 SYDVKM. The CDR3 sequence is 12 residues long. Trimming removed 2 bases at V and 5 bases at J, with 3 bases between.

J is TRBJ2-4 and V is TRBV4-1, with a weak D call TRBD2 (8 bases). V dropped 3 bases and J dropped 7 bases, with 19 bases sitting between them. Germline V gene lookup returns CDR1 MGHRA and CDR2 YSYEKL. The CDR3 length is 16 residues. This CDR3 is CASSQDRTGGRNIQYF. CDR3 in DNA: TGCGCCAGCAGCCAGGACAGGACGGGGGGGCGGAACATTCAGTACTTC.

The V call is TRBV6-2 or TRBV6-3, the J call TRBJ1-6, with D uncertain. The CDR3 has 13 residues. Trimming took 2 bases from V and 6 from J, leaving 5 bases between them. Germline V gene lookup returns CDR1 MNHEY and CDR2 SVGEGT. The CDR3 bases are TGTGCCAGCAGTTACGCGTCTAATTCACCCCTCCACTTT. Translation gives CASSYASNSPLHF.

Here the CDR3 reads CASSQVRASTDTQYF. DNA for the CDR3: TGCGCCAGCAGCCAAGTCCGGGCTAGCACAGATACGCAGTATTTT. This chain links TRBV4-1 with TRBJ2-3; D not resolved. V dropped 1 base and J dropped 0 bases, with 8 bases sitting between them. Germline assignment: CDR1 MGHRA and CDR2 YSYEKL. There are 15 residues in the CDR3.